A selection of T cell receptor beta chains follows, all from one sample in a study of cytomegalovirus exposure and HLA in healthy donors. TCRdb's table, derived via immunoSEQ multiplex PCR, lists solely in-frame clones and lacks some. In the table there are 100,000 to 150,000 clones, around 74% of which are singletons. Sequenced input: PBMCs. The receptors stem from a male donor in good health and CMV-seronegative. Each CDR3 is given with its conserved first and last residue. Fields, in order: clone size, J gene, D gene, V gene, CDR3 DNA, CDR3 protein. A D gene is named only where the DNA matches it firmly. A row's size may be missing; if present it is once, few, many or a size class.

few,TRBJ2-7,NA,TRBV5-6,TGTGCCAGCAGCTTGACTACCTACGAGCAGTACTTC,CASSLTTYEQYF
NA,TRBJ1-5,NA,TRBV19,TGTGCCAGTAGGATAGACCCTTATAGCAATCAGCCCCAGCATTTT,CASRIDPYSNQPQHF
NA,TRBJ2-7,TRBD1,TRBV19,TGTGCCAGTAGCTCTACCGGGACAGCTTACTACGAGCAGTACTTC,CASSSTGTAYYEQYF
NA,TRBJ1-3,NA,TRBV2,TGTGCCAGCAGTAGCGCGCGCAGCTCTGGAAACACCATATATTTT,CASSSARSSGNTIYF
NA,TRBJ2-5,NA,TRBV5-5,TGTGCCAGCAGCTTGATGGGCAGGGAAGAGACCCAGTACTTC,CASSLMGREETQYF
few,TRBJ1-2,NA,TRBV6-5,TGTGCCAGCAGTGAAGAAGGTGAGGACTATGGCTACACCTTC,CASSEEGEDYGYTF
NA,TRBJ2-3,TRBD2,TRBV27,TGTGCCAGCAGTTTATCGGGTCGTCGGGAGGTAGATACGCAGTATTTT,CASSLSGRREVDTQYF
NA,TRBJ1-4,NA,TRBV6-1,TGTGCCAGCAGCGTCGAGTTTTGGACTAATGAAAAACTGTTTTTT,CASSVEFWTNEKLFF
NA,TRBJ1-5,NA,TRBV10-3,TGTGCCATCAGTGAAGGGGCTCAGGGTCAGCCCCAGCATTTT,CAISEGAQGQPQHF
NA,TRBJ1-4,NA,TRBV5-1,TGCGCCAGCAGCTCTAGCAACGAAAAACTGTTTTTT,CASSSSNEKLFF
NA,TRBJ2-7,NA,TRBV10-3,TGTGCCATCAGTGAGTCGATCCTCCTTAGCTCCTACGAGCAGTACTTC,CAISESILLSSYEQYF
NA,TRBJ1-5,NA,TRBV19,TGTGCCAGTAGTATAGATCCAGGCCAGCCCCAGCATTTT,CASSIDPGQPQHF
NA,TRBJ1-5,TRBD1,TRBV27,TGTGCCGCCGGACAGGGGGGTCTGCCCCAGCATTTT,CAAGQGGLPQHF
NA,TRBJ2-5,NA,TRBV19,TGTGCCAGTAGTTCAGACAGGATCCAAGAGACCCAGTACTTC,CASSSDRIQETQYF
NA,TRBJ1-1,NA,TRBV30,TGTACCTGGATCCCTAGATTGAACACTGAAGCTTTCTTT,CTWIPRLNTEAFF
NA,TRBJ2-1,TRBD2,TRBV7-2,TGTGCCAGCAGCCCGTTAGCGGGGGGGCCGGGTGTCTACAATGAGCAGTTCTTC,CASSPLAGGPGVYNEQFF
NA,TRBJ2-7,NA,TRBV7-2,TGTGCCAGCAGCCCTAGAGGGTACGAGCAGTACTTC,CASSPRGYEQYF
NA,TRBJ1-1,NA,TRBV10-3,TGTGCCATCACCCGCGGGGGGGACACTGAAGCTTTCTTT,CAITRGGDTEAFF